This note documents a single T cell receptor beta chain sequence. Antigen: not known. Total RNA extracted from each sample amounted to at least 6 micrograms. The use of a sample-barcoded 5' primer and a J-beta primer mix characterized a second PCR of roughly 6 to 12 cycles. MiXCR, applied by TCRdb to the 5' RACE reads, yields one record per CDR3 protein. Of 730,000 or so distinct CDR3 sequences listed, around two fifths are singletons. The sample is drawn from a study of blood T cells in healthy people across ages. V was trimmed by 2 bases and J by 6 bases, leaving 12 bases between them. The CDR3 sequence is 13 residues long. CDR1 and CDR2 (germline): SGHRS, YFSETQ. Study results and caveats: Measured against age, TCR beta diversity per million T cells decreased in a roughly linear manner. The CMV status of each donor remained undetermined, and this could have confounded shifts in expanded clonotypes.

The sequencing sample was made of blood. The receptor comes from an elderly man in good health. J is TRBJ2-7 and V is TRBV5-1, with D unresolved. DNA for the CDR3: TGCGCCAGCAGCTTACCAGGAGACGGCGAGCAGTACTTC. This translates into CASSLPGDGEQYF.